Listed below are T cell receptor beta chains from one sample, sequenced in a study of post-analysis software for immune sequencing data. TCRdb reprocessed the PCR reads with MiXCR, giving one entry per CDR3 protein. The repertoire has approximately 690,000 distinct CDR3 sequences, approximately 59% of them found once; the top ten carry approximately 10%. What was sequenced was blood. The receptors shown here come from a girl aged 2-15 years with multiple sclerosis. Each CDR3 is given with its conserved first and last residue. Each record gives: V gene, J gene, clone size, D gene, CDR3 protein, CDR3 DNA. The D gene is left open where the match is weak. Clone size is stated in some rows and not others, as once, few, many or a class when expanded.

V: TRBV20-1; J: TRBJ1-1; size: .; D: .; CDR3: CSASTPAEAFF; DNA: TGCAGTGCTAGTACTCCGGCTGAAGCTTTCTTT
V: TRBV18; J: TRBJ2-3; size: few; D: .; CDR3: CASSPPLQGDTDTQYF; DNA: TGTGCCAGCTCACCACCGTTACAGGGCGACACAGATACGCAGTATTTT
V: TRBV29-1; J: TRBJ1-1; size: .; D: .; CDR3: CSVEGRDTEAFF; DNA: TGCAGCGTTGAAGGCAGGGACACTGAAGCTTTCTTT
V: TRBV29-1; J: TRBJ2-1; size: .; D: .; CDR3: CSAEDWGDEQFF; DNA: TGCAGCGCTGAAGATTGGGGGGATGAGCAGTTCTTC
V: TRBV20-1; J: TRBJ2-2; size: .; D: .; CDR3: CSMLEQNTGELFF; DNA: TGCAGTATGCTTGAGCAAAACACCGGGGAGCTGTTTTTT
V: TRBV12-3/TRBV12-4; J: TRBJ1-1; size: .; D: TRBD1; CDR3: CASRETGGVNTEAFF; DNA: TGTGCCAGCAGGGAGACAGGGGGCGTGAACACTGAAGCTTTCTTT
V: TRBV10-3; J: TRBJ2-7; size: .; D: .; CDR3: CAQVIWETVGSYEQYF; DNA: TGTGCCCAAGTAATCTGGGAAACGGTAGGTTCCTACGAGCAGTACTTC
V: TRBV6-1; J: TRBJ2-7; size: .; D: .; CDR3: CASSPTLSYEQYF; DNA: TGTGCCAGCAGTCCCACACTATCCTACGAGCAGTACTTC
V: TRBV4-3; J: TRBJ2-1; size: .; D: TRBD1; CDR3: CASSQGRQGVNNEQFF; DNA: TGCGCCAGCAGCCAAGGGAGACAGGGGGTCAACAATGAGCAGTTCTTC
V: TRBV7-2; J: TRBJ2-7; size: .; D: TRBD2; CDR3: CASSPGGAGASYEQYF; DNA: TGTGCCAGCAGCCCGGGTGGAGCGGGAGCCTCCTACGAGCAGTACTTC
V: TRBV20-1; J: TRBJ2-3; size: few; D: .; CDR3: CSASSRQGADTQYF; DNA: TGCAGTGCTAGTTCGCGGCAGGGCGCAGATACGCAGTATTTT
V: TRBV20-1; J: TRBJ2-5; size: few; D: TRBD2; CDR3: CSASLSKDLAGTRETQYF; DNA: TGCAGTGCTAGTCTTAGTAAAGACCTAGCGGGAACGCGAGAGACCCAGTACTTC
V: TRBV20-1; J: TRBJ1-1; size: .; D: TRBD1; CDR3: CSARGGTGVNTEAFF; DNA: TGCAGTGCTAGAGGGGGGACAGGCGTGAACACTGAAGCTTTCTTT
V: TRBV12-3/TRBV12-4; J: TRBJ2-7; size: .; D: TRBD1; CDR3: CASSTGESYEQYF; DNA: TGTGCCAGCAGTACAGGGGAGTCCTACGAGCAGTACTTC
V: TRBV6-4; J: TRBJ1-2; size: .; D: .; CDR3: CASSVKARVIYGYTF; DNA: TGTGCCAGCAGTGTAAAGGCCAGGGTCATCTATGGCTACACCTTC
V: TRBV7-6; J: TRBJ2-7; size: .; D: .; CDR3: CASSLGWGKADSSYEQYF; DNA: TGTGCCAGCAGCTTAGGTTGGGGTAAGGCCGACTCCTCCTACGAGCAGTACTTC
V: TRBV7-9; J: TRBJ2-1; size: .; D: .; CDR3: CASSLGVDNEQFF; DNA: TGTGCCAGCAGCTTAGGGGTCGACAATGAGCAGTTCTTC
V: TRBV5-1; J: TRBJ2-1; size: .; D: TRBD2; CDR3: CASSSRLAGDGEQFF; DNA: TGCGCCAGCAGCTCTCGACTAGCGGGAGACGGTGAGCAGTTCTTC
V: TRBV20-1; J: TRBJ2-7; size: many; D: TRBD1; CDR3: CSARDSSYEQYF; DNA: TGCAGCGCCCGGGACAGCTCCTACGAGCAGTACTTC
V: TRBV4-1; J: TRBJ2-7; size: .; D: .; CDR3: CASSQDLTAGEQYF; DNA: TGCGCCAGCAGCCAAGATTTGACGGCGGGCGAGCAGTACTTC
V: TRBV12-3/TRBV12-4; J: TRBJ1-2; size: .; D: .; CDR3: CASSSKGPYGYTF; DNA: TGTGCCAGCAGTTCAAAGGGACCCTATGGCTACACCTTC
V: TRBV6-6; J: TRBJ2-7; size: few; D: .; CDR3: CASSYIGTYEQYF; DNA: TGTGCCAGCAGTTACATTGGCACCTACGAGCAGTACTTC
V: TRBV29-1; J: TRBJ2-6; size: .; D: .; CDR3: CSARSSGANVLTF; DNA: TGCAGCGCCCGGTCCTCTGGGGCCAACGTCCTGACTTTC
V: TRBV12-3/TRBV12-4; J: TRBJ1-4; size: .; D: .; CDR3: CASSRGPSGLFF; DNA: TGTGCCAGCAGCCGAGGACCTTCGGGACTGTTTTTT
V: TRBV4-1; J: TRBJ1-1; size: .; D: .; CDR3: CASSQDNTEAFF; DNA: TGCGCCAGCAGCCAAGACAACACTGAAGCTTTCTTT
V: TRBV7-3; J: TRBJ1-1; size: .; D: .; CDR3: CASSPKRGTEAFF; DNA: TGTGCCAGCAGCCCGAAGAGGGGCACTGAAGCTTTCTTT
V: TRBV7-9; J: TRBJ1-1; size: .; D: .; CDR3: CASSPIMGGLNTEAFF; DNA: TGTGCCAGCAGCCCCATCATGGGGGGGCTGAACACTGAAGCTTTCTTT
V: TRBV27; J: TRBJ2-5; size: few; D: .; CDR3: CASPPDREGETQYF; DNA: TGTGCCAGCCCCCCGGACAGGGAGGGGGAGACCCAGTACTTC
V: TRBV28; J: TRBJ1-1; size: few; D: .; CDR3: CASSLWDNLNTEAFF; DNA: TGTGCCAGCAGTCTCTGGGACAACTTGAACACTGAAGCTTTCTTT
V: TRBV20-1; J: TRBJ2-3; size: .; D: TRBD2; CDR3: CSAREAGETDTQYF; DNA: TGCAGTGCTAGAGAAGCGGGGGAAACAGATACGCAGTATTTT
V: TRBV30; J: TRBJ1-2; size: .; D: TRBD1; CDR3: CAWSDGTARLNTF; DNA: TGTGCCTGGAGCGACGGGACAGCCCGATTGAACACCTTC
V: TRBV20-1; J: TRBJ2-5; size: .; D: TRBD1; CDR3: CSVRDRARETQYF; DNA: TGCAGTGTTAGGGACAGGGCCCGAGAGACCCAGTACTTC
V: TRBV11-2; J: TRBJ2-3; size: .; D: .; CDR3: CASSQHTAATDTQYF; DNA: TGTGCCAGCAGTCAACACACCGCGGCCACAGATACGCAGTATTTT
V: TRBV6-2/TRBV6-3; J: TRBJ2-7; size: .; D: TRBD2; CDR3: CASSSSGGILYEQYF; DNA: TGTGCCAGCAGTTCTAGCGGGGGTATTCTCTACGAGCAGTACTTC
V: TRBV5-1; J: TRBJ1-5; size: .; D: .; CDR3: CASSLGTDYAQPQHF; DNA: TGCGCCAGCAGCTTGGGGACAGATTATGCCCAGCCCCAGCATTTT
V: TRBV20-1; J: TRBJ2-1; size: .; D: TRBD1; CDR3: CSASTGTDNEQFF; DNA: TGCAGTGCTAGCACGGGGACAGACAATGAGCAGTTCTTC
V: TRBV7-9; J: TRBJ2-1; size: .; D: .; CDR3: CASGELAQEQFF; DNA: TGTGCCAGCGGAGAGCTAGCGCAGGAGCAGTTCTTC